This T cell receptor (beta chain) was captured in a study of T cell responses to AZD1222 COVID-19 vaccine (dated by TCRdb to about 2021). At the level of the whole study: TCR sequencing covered 230 to 250 trial participants: 207 given two doses of AZD1222 and about 26 given two doses of MenACWY control vaccine. Trial participants were enrolled by age into 18-55, 56-69 and 70-plus year subgroups, with about 150, 28 and 57 TCR-sequenced participants respectively.

V is reduced by 2 bases and J by 0 bases, leaving a spacing of 11 bases between them. The cysteine opens and the phenylalanine closes a CDR3 of 15 amino acids. Only the CDR3 portion is preserved as DNA: 45 bases, with reading frame beginning at the first base. The germline V gene specifies SNHLY as CDR1 and FYNNEI as CDR2. Beyond this particular receptor, the publication reports: The vaccine-associated CD4 TCRs covered the entire spike protein, and the dominant responses fell in regions 160-218 and 743-854. After two AZD1222 doses, spike-specific TCR breadth and depth were significantly higher than at day 0 and than in MenACWY recipients. Participants were mostly white British and included more females than males, and it was suggested by the authors that clonal diversity may have been underestimated. Conclusions about previously exposed vaccinees were limited because only six or seven AZD1222 recipients were SARS-CoV-2 seropositive at baseline. Nearly half of unique spike-specific TCRs reportedly recognized epitopes outside regions mutated in the B.1.351 and B.1.1.7 variants. No day 14 peak-response samples were available, so repertoires were characterized only after the peak T cell response. The 56-69-year group was small, and its depth increase did not reach significance, likely because of low power.

The CDR3 regions of human TCRbeta chains were analyzed by immunosequencing. The source study handled its data this way. TCRs in the repertoires were matched against a reference library of SARS-CoV-2-specific TCRs that had been generated with the MIRA antigen-specificity platform. Breadth was defined as the fraction of unique TCRs that were SARS-CoV-2-associated, and depth was defined as the fraction of total T cells that were SARS-CoV-2-associated. Using the MIRA data, each spike-specific TCR was assigned both to the spike region to which the TCR was reactive and to a CD4 or CD8 class. Log10-transformed breadth and depth values were compared by one-way ANOVA with Sidak's multiple comparisons tests. The clones in this table, taken by TCRdb from immuneACCESS, are in-frame only. Not every clone is retained; where verified, under half of the shortfall comes from an unresolved V gene, and the cause of the rest is unknown. The V and J calls and clone size come from that table; D and trimming were worked out from the DNA. For this sample there are roughly 270,000 clones; around 93% appear just once. The ten largest clones represent roughly 0.6% of the sample.

In light of the paper, this sample's time point label describes: about 28 days (+/-7) after the second vaccine dose. AZD1222 recipients with second doses at about 4 weeks or about 12 weeks were pooled, because spike-specific TCR depth and breadth did not differ between schedules. The vaccinee samples were drawn from two UK trials, COV001 and COV002, one of which was a single-blind randomized controlled phase 2/3 trial testing AZD1222 (ChAdOx1 nCoV-19) in healthy adults. For TCRbeta chain sequencing, PBMC samples from trial participants were taken at day 0 and at day 28 after the second dose. On this clone itself: No cognate antigen has been identified for it. Base qualities were left out, and no much larger clone turns up one base away.

The receptor was isolated from an adult who received the AZD1222 COVID-19 vaccine. The source material was peripheral blood, sampled 28 days after the second AZD1222 dose. The rearrangement joined TRBV2 to TRBJ2-7; TRBD2 might be the D gene, on 6 matching bases. The DNA is as follows: TGTGCCAGCAGTGAAAGGGACTCGAGCTCCTACGAGCAGTACTTC. Its protein is CASSERDSSSYEQYF. Reference TRBV2 and TRBJ2-7 proteins supply the regions before and after the CDR3; the full variable domain is: EPEVTQTPSHQVTQMGQEVILRCVPISNHLYFYWYRQILGQKVEFLVSFYNNEISEKSEIFDDQFSVERPDGSNFTLKIRSTKLEDSAMYFCASSERDSSSYEQYFGPGTRLTVT.